This TCR beta chain was retrieved from a study of T cells after yellow fever vaccination. It was through 5'RACE template switching that TCR cDNA was made, with a universal primer site and UMIs added. TCRdb re-derived calls from the 5' RACE reads in MiXCR, one entry per CDR3 protein. The sample consists of about 73,000 distinct CDR3 sequences, about 7.7% of them appearing once. The CDR3 runs to 18 residues. Germline V lookup: CDR1 SGHRS, CDR2 YFSETQ. The J segment lost 1 base and the V segment lost 0 bases, leaving 8 bases of the junction unmatched. This clonotype was observed a few times. The antigen remains unidentified. Study observations and caveats: The booster saw the reappearance of most primary-vaccination clones (more than 95% CD4, 80% to 90% CD8).

This TCR came from a man younger than 40 who received the YFV17D yellow fever vaccine. This specimen consisted of CD8+ T cells sorted from PBMCs, obtained on the day of the yellow fever booster vaccination. The rearrangement links TRBV5-1 to TRBJ2-3, with TRBD2 matching over 10 bases. The CDR3, as DNA: TGCGCCAGCAGCTTGGGAGTAGCGGGAGGCCTCGGCACAGATACGCAGTATTTT. Translation: CASSLGVAGGLGTDTQYF.